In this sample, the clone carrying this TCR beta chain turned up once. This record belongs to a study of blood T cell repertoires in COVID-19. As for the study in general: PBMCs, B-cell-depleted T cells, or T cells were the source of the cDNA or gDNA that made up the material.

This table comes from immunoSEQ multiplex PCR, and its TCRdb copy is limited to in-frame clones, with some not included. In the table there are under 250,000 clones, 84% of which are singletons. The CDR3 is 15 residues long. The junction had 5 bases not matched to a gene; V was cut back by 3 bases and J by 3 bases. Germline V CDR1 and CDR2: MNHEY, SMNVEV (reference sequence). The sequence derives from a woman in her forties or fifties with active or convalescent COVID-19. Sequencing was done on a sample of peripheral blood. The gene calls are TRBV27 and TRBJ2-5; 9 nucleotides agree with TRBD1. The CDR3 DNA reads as TGTGCCAGCAGTTTTTGGGACAGGGAAAAAGAGACCCAGTACTTC. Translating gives CASSFWDREKETQYF.